The clone carrying this T cell receptor (beta chain) was detected many times. This entry is derived from a study of identical twins. TCRdb re-derived calls from the 5' RACE reads in MiXCR, one entry per CDR3 protein. The data contain under 350,000 distinct CDR3 sequences, around 9.7% of them singletons. The V gene lost 6 bases and the J gene lost 4 bases, with 12 bases spanning the gap. Per germline, CDR1 MNHNY and CDR2 SVGAGI (reference sequence). This CDR3 region has 13 residues. In addition, the sample was reused for a study of yellow fever vaccine responses in identical twins. That paper states: Vaccine T cell responses of twins reportedly seemed partly convergent and partly personalized.

The chain combines TRBV6-6 with TRBJ1-1; D ambiguous. The sample was CD8+ T cells sorted from blood. The sequence came from a young woman in good health. The CDR3 region has the DNA TGTGCCAGCAGCAAGTCCGGGTTCACTGAAGCTTTCTTT. Translation: CASSKSGFTEAFF.